These 15 T cell receptor beta chains originate from one sample sequenced in a study of T cell responses to AZD1222 COVID-19 vaccine. The method was immunoSEQ multiplex PCR; TCRdb's version includes in-frame clones alone and lacks a portion of them. This repertoire shows about 120,000 clones, around nine tenths found once; its top ten account for more than 1.5%. The starting material was peripheral blood, obtained 28 days after the second AZD1222 dose. These receptors originate from an adult who received the AZD1222 COVID-19 vaccine.

V usage is TRBV2 and J usage is TRBJ2-7; 13 bases align to TRBD2. Germline V lookup: CDR1 SNHLY, CDR2 FYNNEI. The CDR3 length is 17 residues. Trimming took 0 bases from V and 9 from J; bases not matched to a gene: 11. CDR3: CASSEALWTSGSRGQYF. In DNA, the CDR3 is TGTGCCAGCAGTGAAGCCCTCTGGACTAGCGGGAGTAGGGGGCAGTACTTC.

V usage is TRBV19 and J usage is TRBJ2-3; D ambiguous. CDR3 length: 14 amino acids. CDR1 LNHDA and CDR2 SQIVND come from the germline V gene (reference sequence). Deletions cut 3 bases from V and 0 bases from J, with 7 bases between. The CDR3 sequence: CASSIMGSTDTQYF. The CDR3 region has the DNA TGTGCCAGTAGTATTATGGGGAGCACAGATACGCAGTATTTT.

The V gene is TRBV6-5, the J gene TRBJ2-1; 10 bases align to TRBD2. The CDR3 runs to 15 residues. After removal of 4 bases from V and 8 bases from J, the junction contained 8 bases not matched to a gene. The germline V gene encodes CDR1 MNHEY and CDR2 SVGAGI. CDR3 nucleotide sequence: TGTGCCAGCAGTTCCGGGAGCGGGAGGGCCGATGAGCAGTTCTTC. Amino acids: CASSSGSGRADEQFF.

The rearrangement joins TRBV27 to TRBJ2-5, with D possibly being TRBD2 (7 bases). V dropped 0 bases and J dropped 4 bases, with 21 bases sitting between them. This CDR3 region has 18 residues. The germline V gene encodes CDR1 MNHEY and CDR2 SMNVEV (reference sequence). The CDR3 DNA sequence: TGTGCCAGCAGTTTATCCCTTGGGCCGGGGGGCACGGGAGAGACCCAGTACTTC. Amino acids: CASSLSLGPGGTGETQYF.

The CDR3 DNA follows: TGTGCCAGTAGTAACCCCGGGGTCACCGGGGAGCTGTTTTTT. Its translation: CASSNPGVTGELFF. The chain recombines TRBV19 with TRBJ2-2, with D perhaps TRBD2 (5 bases). The V gene's germline CDR1 is LNHDA and CDR2 SQIVND (reference sequence). V was cut by 4 bases and J by 4 bases, with 10 bases left in between. The CDR3 sequence is 14 residues long.

The chain carries TRBV5-5 and TRBJ1-4; D is perhaps TRBD1 (5 bases). Germline CDR1 reads SGHKS; CDR2 reads YYEKEE (reference sequence). With 7 bases removed from V and 0 bases from J, the gap between germline ends came to 10 bases. The CDR3 totals 14 residues. Written as DNA, the CDR3 is TGTGCCAGCGGGGGTAGTCCAACTAATGAAAAACTGTTTTTT. Translated, it gives CASGGSPTNEKLFF.

The chain recombines TRBV2 with TRBJ1-3, with a weak D call TRBD1 (5 bases). V was shortened by 6 bases and J by 1 base, with 10 bases between the two germline ends. The germline V gene encodes CDR1 SNHLY and CDR2 FYNNEI. There are 14 residues in the CDR3. This CDR3 is CASRPGISGNTIYF. The CDR3 coding sequence is TGTGCCAGCAGACCAGGGATTTCTGGAAACACCATATATTTT.

This clone was detected only once. The chain links TRBV2 to TRBJ1-2, with 8 bases matching TRBD1. Germline CDR1 reads SNHLY; CDR2 reads FYNNEI. V gave up 1 base and J gave up 5 bases; unmatched junction bases: 0. CDR3 length: 13 amino acids. DNA of the CDR3: TGTGCCAGCAGTGAAGGGACAGGGTATGGCTACACCTTC. Encoded protein: CASSEGTGYGYTF.

The chain links TRBV6-1 to TRBJ1-1; 7 bases are shared with TRBD1. The junction had 13 bases not matched to a gene; V was cut back by 0 bases and J by 0 bases. The CDR3 sequence is 19 residues long. From germline, CDR1 is MNHNS and CDR2 SASEGT. CDR3 protein: CASSEALGQAPGMNTEAFF. The CDR3 region has the DNA TGTGCCAGCAGTGAAGCCCTAGGACAGGCCCCTGGAATGAACACTGAAGCTTTCTTT.

The chain recombines TRBV28 with TRBJ1-5; 10 positions agree with TRBD1. There are 16 residues in the CDR3. Germline CDR1 and CDR2: MDHEN and SYDVKM. Losses at the gene ends were 6 bases for V and 5 bases for J; bases not matched to a gene: 10. The CDR3 bases are TGTGCCAGCAGACACTCCAGACAGGGGGCGGATCAGCCCCAGCATTTT. It specifies CASRHSRQGADQPQHF.

The V call is TRBV10-3, the J call TRBJ2-7; D might be TRBD1 or TRBD2, each matching 5 bases. The V end lost 3 bases, the J end lost 2 bases, and 11 bases lay between the germline ends. The CDR3 runs to 14 residues. Germline lookup yields CDR1 ENHRY and CDR2 SYGVKD. The CDR3 loop reads CAISERMGAYEQYF. Here the CDR3 DNA reads TGTGCCATCAGTGAAAGGATGGGGGCCTACGAGCAGTACTTC.

The V gene is TRBV4-1, the J gene TRBJ2-5; 13 nucleotides align to TRBD2. The V segment lost 6 bases and the J segment 3 bases; nucleotides outside the gene matches: 7. The germline gives CDR1 MGHRA, CDR2 YSYEKL. CDR3 length: 16 residues. CDR3 nucleotides: TGCGCCAGCAGAAGGACTAGCGGGAGAGCTGAAGAGACCCAGTACTTC. Protein: CASRRTSGRAEETQYF.

The rearrangement joins TRBV27 to TRBJ1-1, with D possibly being TRBD1 (6 bases). Germline loops: CDR1 MNHEY, CDR2 SMNVEV (reference sequence). V was pared by 1 base and J by 1 base, with 10 bases between. The CDR3 is 15 amino acids. For the CDR3, the DNA is TGTGCCAGCAGTTTATGGGGGGCAGCGAACACTGAAGCTTTCTTT. Encoded protein: CASSLWGAANTEAFF.

The chain is built from TRBV29-1 and TRBJ2-1; 10 nucleotides align to TRBD2. CDR3 length: 13 residues. V shed 6 bases, J shed 7 bases, and the junction held 6 bases outside the gene matches. Germline V gives CDR1 SQVTM, CDR2 ANQGSEA. Written as DNA, the CDR3 is TGCAGCGTCCAGTCTAGCGGGAGAAATGAGCAGTTCTTC. It is translated as CSVQSSGRNEQFF.

The chain is built from TRBV5-1 and TRBJ2-7; possibly TRBD1 for D (6 bases). This CDR3 is built from 14 residues. Trimming shortened V by 6 bases and J by 1 base, and 14 bases separated the two germline ends. Germline V lookup: CDR1 SGHRS, CDR2 YFSETQ. The CDR3 DNA reads TGCGCCAGCACCAACCAAGGGGGTTCCTACGAGCAGTACTTC. It encodes CASTNQGGSYEQYF.